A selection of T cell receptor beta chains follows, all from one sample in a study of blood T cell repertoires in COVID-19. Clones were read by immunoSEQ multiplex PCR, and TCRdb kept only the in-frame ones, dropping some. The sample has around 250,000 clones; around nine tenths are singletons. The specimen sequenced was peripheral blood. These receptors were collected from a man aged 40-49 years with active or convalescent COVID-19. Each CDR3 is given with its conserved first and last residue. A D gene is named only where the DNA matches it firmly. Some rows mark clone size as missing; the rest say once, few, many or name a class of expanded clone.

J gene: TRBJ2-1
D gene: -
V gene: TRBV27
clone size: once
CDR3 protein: CASTPGGSPNEQFF
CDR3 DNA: TGTGCCAGCACCCCAGGGGGGAGCCCCAATGAGCAGTTCTTC

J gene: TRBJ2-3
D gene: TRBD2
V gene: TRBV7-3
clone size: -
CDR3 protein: CASSNRLAGSGDTQYF
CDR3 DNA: TGTGCCAGCAGCAATCGACTAGCGGGATCGGGAGATACGCAGTATTTT

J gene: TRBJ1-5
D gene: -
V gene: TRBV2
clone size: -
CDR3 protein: CASSDSNSNQPQHF
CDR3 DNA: TGTGCCAGCAGTGACAGTAATAGCAATCAGCCCCAGCATTTT

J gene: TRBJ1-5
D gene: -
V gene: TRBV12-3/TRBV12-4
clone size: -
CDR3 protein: CASIGGNSAQHF
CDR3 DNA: TGTGCCAGCATTGGAGGCAATTCGGCCCAGCATTTT

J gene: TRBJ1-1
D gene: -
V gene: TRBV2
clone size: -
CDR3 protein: CASNREMDTEAFF
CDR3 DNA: TGTGCCAGTAACAGGGAGATGGACACTGAAGCTTTCTTT

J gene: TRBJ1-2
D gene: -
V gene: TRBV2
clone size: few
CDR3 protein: CASSEQGTNYGYTF
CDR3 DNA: TGTGCCAGCAGTGAACAGGGGACTAACTATGGCTACACCTTC

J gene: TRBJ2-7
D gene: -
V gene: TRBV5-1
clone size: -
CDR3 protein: CASSLALGTTYEQYF
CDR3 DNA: TGCGCCAGCAGCTTGGCCTTGGGCACAACCTACGAGCAGTACTTC

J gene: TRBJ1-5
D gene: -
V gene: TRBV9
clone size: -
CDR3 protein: CASSGEGESNQPQHF
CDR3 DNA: TGTGCCAGCAGCGGGGAGGGGGAGAGCAATCAGCCCCAGCATTTT

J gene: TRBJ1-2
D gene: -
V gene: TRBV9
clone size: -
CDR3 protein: CASSPMDSFNYGYTF
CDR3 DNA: TGTGCCAGCAGCCCAATGGACAGCTTTAACTATGGCTACACCTTC

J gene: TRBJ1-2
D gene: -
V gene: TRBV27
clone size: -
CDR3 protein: CASSPQFPLPPNYGYTF
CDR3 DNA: TGTGCCAGCAGCCCTCAATTTCCACTACCTCCTAACTATGGCTACACCTTC

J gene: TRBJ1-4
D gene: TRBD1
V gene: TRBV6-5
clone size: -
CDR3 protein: CASSNVRGLEKLFF
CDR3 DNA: TGTGCCAGCAGTAACGTTAGGGGGCTCGAAAAACTGTTTTTT

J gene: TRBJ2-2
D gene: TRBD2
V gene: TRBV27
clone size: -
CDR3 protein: CASSLGSLAGGPRELFF
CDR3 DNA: TGTGCCAGCAGTTTAGGGTCCCTAGCGGGAGGGCCCCGGGAGCTGTTTTTT

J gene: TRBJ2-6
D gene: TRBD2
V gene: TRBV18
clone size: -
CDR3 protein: CASSPLTSGRPTGTSGANVLTF
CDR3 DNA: TGTGCCAGCTCACCCTTGACTAGCGGGAGGCCCACCGGGACTTCTGGGGCCAACGTCCTGACTTTC

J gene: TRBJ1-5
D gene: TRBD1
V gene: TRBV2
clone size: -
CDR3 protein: CASRSGQGWSNQPQHF
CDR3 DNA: TGTGCCAGCAGGTCGGGACAGGGTTGGAGCAATCAGCCCCAGCATTTT

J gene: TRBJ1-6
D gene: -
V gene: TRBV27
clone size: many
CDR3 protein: CASSLSIQGLNLHF
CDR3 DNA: TGTGCCAGCAGTTTATCGATCCAGGGATTAAACCTCCACTTT

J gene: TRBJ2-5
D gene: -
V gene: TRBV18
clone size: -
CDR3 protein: CASSPPQNQEAQYF
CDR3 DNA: TGTGCCAGCTCACCACCGCAGAATCAAGAGGCCCAGTACTTC

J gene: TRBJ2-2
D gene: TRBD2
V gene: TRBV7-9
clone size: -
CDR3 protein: CASSLVLAESTGELFF
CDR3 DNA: TGTGCCAGCAGCTTAGTGCTAGCGGAGAGCACCGGGGAGCTGTTTTTT

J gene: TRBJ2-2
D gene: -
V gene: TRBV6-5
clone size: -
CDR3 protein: CASSQRRGELFF
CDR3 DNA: TGTGCCAGCAGTCAGCGAAGGGGGGAGCTGTTTTTT

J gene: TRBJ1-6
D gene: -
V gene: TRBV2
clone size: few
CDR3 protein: CARDSSSYNSPLHF
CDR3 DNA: TGTGCCAGGGACAGTAGCTCCTATAATTCACCCCTCCACTTT

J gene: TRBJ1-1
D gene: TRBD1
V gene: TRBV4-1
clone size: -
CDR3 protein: CASSRTGTGLSLNTEAFF
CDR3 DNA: TGCGCCAGCAGCCGAACCGGGACAGGGTTATCCCTGAACACTGAAGCTTTCTTT

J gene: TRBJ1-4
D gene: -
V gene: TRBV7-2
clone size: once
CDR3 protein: CASSKGHLNEKLFF
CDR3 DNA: TGTGCCAGCAGCAAGGGACACCTTAATGAAAAACTGTTTTTT

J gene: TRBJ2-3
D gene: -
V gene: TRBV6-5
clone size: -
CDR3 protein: CASSLAESTDTQYF
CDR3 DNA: TGTGCCAGCAGTTTAGCGGAGAGCACAGATACGCAGTATTTT

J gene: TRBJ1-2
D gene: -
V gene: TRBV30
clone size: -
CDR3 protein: CAWKDAGGYTF
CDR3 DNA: TGTGCCTGGAAGGACGCGGGCGGCTACACCTTC

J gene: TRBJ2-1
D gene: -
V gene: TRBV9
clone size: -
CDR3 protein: CASSGGGEQFF
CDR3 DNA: TGTGCCAGCAGCGGAGGGGGTGAGCAGTTCTTC

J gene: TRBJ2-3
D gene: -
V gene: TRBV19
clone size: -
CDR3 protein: CASSSTYRVRSTDTQYF
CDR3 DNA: TGTGCCAGTAGTAGTACTTACAGGGTTAGAAGCACAGATACGCAGTATTTT

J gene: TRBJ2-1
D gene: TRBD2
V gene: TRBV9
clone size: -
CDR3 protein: CASSAAGVFDEQFF
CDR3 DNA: TGTGCCAGCAGCGCGGCGGGGGTCTTCGATGAGCAGTTCTTC

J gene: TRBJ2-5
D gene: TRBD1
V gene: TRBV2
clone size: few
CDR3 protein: CASSEGTGGPETQYF
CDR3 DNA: TGTGCCAGCAGTGAAGGGACAGGGGGTCCAGAGACCCAGTACTTC

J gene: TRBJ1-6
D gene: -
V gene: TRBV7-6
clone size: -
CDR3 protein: CASSFSDPGGSYNSPLHF
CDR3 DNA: TGTGCCAGCAGCTTTTCTGACCCGGGGGGCTCCTATAATTCACCCCTCCACTTT

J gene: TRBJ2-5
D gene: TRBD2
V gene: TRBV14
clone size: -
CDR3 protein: CASKSGGALETQYF
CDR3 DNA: TGTGCCAGCAAGAGCGGGGGGGCCTTAGAGACCCAGTACTTC

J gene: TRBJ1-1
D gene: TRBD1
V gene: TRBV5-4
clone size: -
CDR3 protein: CASRPDRAGTEAFF
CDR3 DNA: TGTGCCAGCAGACCTGACAGGGCAGGCACTGAAGCTTTCTTT

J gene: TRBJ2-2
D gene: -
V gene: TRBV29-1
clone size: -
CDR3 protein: CSVGRGNTGELFF
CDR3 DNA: TGCAGCGTAGGGCGGGGGAACACCGGGGAGCTGTTTTTT

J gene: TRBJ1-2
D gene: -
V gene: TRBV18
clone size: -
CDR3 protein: CASSRNPGDGYTF
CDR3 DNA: TGTGCCAGCTCGCGTAACCCCGGGGATGGCTACACCTTC

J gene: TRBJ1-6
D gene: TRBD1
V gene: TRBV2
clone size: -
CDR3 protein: CASRSGTGVEPLHF
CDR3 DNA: TGTGCCAGCAGATCCGGGACAGGGGTTGAACCCCTCCACTTT

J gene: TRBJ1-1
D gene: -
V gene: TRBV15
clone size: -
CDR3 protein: CATTQEGSTEAFF
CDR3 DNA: TGTGCCACCACCCAGGAGGGCAGCACTGAAGCTTTCTTT

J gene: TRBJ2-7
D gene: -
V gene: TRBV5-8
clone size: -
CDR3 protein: CASSSRQSSYEQYF
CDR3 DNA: TGTGCCAGCAGCTCAAGACAGAGCTCCTACGAGCAGTACTTC

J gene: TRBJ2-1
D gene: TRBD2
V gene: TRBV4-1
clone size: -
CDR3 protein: CASSPRLAGGPMNEQFF
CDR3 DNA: TGCGCCAGCAGCCCGCGACTAGCGGGAGGGCCGATGAATGAGCAGTTCTTC

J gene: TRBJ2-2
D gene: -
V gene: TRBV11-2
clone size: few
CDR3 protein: CASSPRRQYNTGELFF
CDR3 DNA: TGTGCCAGCAGCCCAAGGCGGCAGTACAACACCGGGGAGCTGTTTTTT

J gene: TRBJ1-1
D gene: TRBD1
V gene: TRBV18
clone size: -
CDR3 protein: CASSPNWDSRNTEAFF
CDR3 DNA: TGTGCCAGCTCACCAAACTGGGACAGTCGAAACACTGAAGCTTTCTTT

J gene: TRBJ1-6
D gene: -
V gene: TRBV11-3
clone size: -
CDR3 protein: CASSLDGGNSPLHF
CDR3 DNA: TGTGCCAGCAGCTTGGACGGAGGGAATTCACCCCTCCACTTT

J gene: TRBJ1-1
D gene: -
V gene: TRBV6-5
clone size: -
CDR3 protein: CASSYGGNTEAFF
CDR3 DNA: TGTGCCAGCAGTTACGGCGGGAACACTGAAGCTTTCTTT

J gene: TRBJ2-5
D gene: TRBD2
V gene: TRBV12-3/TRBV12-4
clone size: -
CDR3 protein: CATIESGGETQYF
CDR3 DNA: TGTGCCACCATAGAGTCGGGAGGAGAGACCCAGTACTTC

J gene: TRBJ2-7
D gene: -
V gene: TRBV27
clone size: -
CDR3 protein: CASSPPSHEQYF
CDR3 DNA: TGTGCCAGCAGTCCCCCCTCCCACGAGCAGTACTTC

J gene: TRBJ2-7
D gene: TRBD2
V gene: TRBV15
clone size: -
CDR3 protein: CATSSLRENEQYF
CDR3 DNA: TGTGCCACCAGCAGTTTGCGGGAGAACGAGCAGTACTTC

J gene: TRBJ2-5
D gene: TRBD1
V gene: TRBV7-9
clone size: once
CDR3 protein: CASSYNNRGQETQYF
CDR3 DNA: TGTGCCAGCAGCTATAACAACAGGGGGCAAGAGACCCAGTACTTC

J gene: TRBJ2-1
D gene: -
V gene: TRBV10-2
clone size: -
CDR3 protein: CASSESFLRKTRDNEQFF
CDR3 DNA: TGCGCCAGCAGTGAGTCTTTTCTGCGGAAAACTCGGGACAATGAGCAGTTCTTC

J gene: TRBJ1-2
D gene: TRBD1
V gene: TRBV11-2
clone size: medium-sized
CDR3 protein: CASSPQRGRQGGYTF
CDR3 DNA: TGTGCCAGCAGCCCCCAACGAGGAAGACAGGGGGGCTACACCTTC

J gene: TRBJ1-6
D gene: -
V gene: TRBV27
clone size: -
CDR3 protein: CASSIQIPNNSPLHF
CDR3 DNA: TGTGCCAGCAGCATTCAGATTCCCAATAATTCACCCCTCCACTTT

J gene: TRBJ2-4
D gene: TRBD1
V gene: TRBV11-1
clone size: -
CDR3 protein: CASSSGQALAKNIQYF
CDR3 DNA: TGTGCCAGCAGCTCTGGACAGGCACTAGCCAAAAACATTCAGTACTTC

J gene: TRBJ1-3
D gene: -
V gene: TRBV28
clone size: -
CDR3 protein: CASSRGGGNTIYF
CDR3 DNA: TGTGCCAGCTCCAGAGGCGGGGGTAACACCATATATTTT

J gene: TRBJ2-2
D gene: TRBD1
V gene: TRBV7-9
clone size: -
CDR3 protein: CASSLGDRVAGELFF
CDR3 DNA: TGTGCCAGCAGCTTAGGGGACAGGGTGGCCGGGGAGCTGTTTTTT

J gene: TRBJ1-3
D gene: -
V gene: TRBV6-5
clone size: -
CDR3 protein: CASRTPGPSGNTIYF
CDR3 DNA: TGTGCCAGCAGAACACCGGGTCCCTCTGGAAACACCATATATTTT

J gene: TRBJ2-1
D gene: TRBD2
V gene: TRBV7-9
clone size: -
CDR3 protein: CASSPTSGGADEQFF
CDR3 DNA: TGTGCCAGCAGCCCGACTAGCGGGGGGGCCGATGAGCAGTTCTTC

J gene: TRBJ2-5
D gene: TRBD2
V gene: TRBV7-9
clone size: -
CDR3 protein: CASSLSSGLAVQETQYF
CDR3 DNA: TGTGCCAGCAGCTTAAGTTCAGGACTAGCGGTTCAAGAGACCCAGTACTTC

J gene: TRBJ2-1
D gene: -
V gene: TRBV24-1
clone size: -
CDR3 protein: CATSDVFGPSARNEQFF
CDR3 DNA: TGTGCCACCAGTGATGTTTTTGGGCCTAGCGCCCGGAATGAGCAGTTCTTC

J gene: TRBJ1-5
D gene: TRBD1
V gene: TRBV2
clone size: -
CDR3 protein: CASSGQGGQPQHF
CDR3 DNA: TGTGCCAGCAGCGGACAGGGAGGACAGCCCCAGCATTTT

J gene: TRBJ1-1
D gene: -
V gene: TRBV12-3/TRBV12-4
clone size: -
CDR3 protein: CASSFGGNTEAFF
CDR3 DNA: TGTGCCAGCAGTTTCGGAGGGAACACTGAAGCTTTCTTT

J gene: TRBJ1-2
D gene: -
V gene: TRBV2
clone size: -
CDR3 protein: CASNPTALYGYTF
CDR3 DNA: TGTGCCAGCAACCCAACAGCTCTCTATGGCTACACCTTC